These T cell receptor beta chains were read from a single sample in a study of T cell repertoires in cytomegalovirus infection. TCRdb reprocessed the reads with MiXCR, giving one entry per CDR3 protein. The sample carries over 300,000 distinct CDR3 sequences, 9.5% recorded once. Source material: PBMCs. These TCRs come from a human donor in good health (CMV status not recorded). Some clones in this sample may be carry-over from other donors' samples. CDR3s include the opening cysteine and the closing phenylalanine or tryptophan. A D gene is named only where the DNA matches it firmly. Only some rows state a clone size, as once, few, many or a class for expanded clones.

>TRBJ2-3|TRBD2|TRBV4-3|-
CASSQTSGGAADTQYF
TGCGCCAGCAGCCAGACTAGCGGGGGGGCGGCAGATACGCAGTATTTT
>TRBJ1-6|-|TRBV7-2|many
CASSLNPNSPLHF
TGTGCCAGCAGCTTGAACCCCAATTCACCCCTCCACTTT
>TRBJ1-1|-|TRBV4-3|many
CASSQRMAMNTEAFF
TGCGCCAGCAGCCAGAGGATGGCCATGAACACTGAAGCTTTCTTT
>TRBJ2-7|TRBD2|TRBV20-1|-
CSASRGERYEQYF
TGCAGTGCTAGCCGGGGGGAGAGGTACGAGCAGTACTTC
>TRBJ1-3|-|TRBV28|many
CASSSLLVGNTIYF
TGTGCCAGCAGTTCGCTTCTAGTTGGAAACACCATATATTTT
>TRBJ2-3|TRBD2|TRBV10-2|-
CASRAGGKDTQYF
TGCGCCAGCAGAGCGGGGGGGAAAGATACGCAGTATTTT
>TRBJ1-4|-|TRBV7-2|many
CASSRDGTNEKLFF
TGTGCCAGCAGCCGGGATGGGACTAATGAAAAACTGTTTTTT
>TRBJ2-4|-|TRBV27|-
CASRAPGLAKNIQYF
TGTGCCAGCAGGGCACCAGGGTTAGCCAAAAACATTCAGTACTTC
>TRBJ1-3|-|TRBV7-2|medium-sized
CASSPTSQRSGNTIYF
TGTGCCAGCAGCCCTACATCTCAGCGATCTGGAAACACCATATATTTT
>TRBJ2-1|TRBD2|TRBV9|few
CASSVDGTRDNEQFF
TGTGCCAGCAGCGTAGACGGGACTAGGGACAATGAGCAGTTCTTC
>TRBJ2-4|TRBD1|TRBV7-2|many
CASSAGQGLAKNIQYF
TGTGCCAGCAGCGCCGGACAGGGATTAGCCAAAAACATTCAGTACTTC
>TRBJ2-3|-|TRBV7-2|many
CASLPSLTTTQYF
TGTGCCAGCCTCCCATCCCTAACTACTACGCAGTATTTT
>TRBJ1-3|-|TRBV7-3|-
CASRTPGPTNSGNTIYF
TGTGCCAGCAGAACCCCGGGACCGACGAACTCTGGAAACACCATATATTTT
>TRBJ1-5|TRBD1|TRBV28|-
CASSLSDRSVQPQHF
TGTGCCAGCAGTTTATCGGACAGGAGCGTTCAGCCCCAGCATTTT
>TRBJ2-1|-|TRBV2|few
CASRAESNEQFF
TGTGCCAGCAGGGCGGAGAGTAATGAGCAGTTCTTC
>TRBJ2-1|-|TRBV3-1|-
CASSRHGAGPTFEQFF
TGTGCCAGCAGCCGTCACGGGGCGGGCCCGACATTTGAGCAGTTCTTC
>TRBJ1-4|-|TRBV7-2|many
CASSERGNRKLFF
TGTGCCAGCAGCGAACGTGGGAATCGGAAACTGTTTTTT
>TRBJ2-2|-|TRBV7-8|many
CASVEGTGELFF
TGTGCCAGCGTGGAGGGCACCGGGGAGCTGTTTTTT
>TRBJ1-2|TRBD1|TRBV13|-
CASSLRRGNVRDYGYTF
TGTGCCAGCAGCTTACGCAGGGGGAACGTTCGGGACTATGGCTACACCTTC
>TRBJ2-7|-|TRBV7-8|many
CASSLIPDSSYEQYF
TGTGCCAGCAGCTTAATTCCAGATAGCTCCTACGAGCAGTACTTC
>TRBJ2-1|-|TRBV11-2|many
CASSLSRGRTAYNEQFF
TGTGCCAGCAGCTTATCGAGGGGCAGGACGGCCTACAATGAGCAGTTCTTC
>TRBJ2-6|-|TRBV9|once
CASSGGSGANVLTF
TGTGCCAGCAGTGGGGGCTCTGGGGCCAACGTCCTGACTTTC
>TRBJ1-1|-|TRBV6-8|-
CASRQTDNLRTEAFF
TGTGCCAGCAGGCAGACAGACAACCTGAGGACTGAAGCTTTCTTT
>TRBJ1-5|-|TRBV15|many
CATWDTRNQPQHF
TGTGCCACCTGGGATACCCGGAATCAGCCCCAGCATTTT
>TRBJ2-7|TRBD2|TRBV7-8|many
CASSLGTSTREQYF
TGTGCCAGCAGCCTGGGGACTAGTACACGCGAGCAGTACTTC
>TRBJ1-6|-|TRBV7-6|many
CASSLAQKGKTSPLHF
TGTGCCAGCAGCTTAGCGCAAAAGGGAAAGACCTCACCCCTCCACTTT
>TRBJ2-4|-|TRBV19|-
CASREVGAGKNIQYF
TGTGCCAGTAGGGAGGTGGGGGCAGGCAAAAACATTCAGTACTTC